Described below is a single T cell receptor (beta chain) sequence and its context. As handled by the study authors: Amplification of reference gene primers provided the estimated nucleated cell counts. Some clones are missing from TCRdb's copy, which holds only in-frame ones; the method was immunoSEQ multiplex PCR. The V and J calls and the clone size are those of that table, but D and trimming were determined from the DNA. This table holds around 250,000 clones, about 91% found once. The sample belongs to a study of blood T cell repertoires in COVID-19. Study context: T cells, B-cell-depleted T cells, or PBMCs supplied cDNA or gDNA.

The CDR3 totals 15 residues. Germline assignment: CDR1 SEHNR and CDR2 FQNEAQ (reference sequence). Trimming removed 2 bases from V and 4 bases from J; junction bases left unmatched: 7. Those who participated ranged in age from 18 to 89 years and resided in 20 to 25 US areas. Which cohort a participant joined came from the clinical history participants gave. This sequence was found in a woman between 40 and 55 years old with acute COVID-19. The specimen sequenced was PBMCs or T cells enriched from blood (not recorded which). This chain connects TRBV7-9 to TRBJ1-2; 7 bases match TRBD1. CDR3 sequence reads: CASSLSYRDSYGYTF. CDR3 DNA sequence: TGTGCCAGCAGCTTATCGTACCGGGACAGCTATGGCTACACCTTC.